The 10 T cell receptor beta chains presented below share a single source sample, sequenced in a study of T cell responses to AZD1222 COVID-19 vaccine. The method was immunoSEQ multiplex PCR; TCRdb's version includes in-frame clones alone and lacks a portion of them. The sample shows about 84,000 clones, just over 90% of them seen only once. Source: peripheral blood, taken 28 days after the second AZD1222 dose. Receptors were obtained from an adult who received the AZD1222 COVID-19 vaccine.

J is TRBJ1-1 and V is TRBV18; 10 bases are shared with TRBD1. V shed 9 bases, J shed 5 bases, and the junction held 6 bases outside the gene matches. This CDR3 contains 13 residues. Germline CDR1 reads KGHSH; CDR2 reads LQKENI. The CDR3 coding sequence is TGTGCCAGTTCCGGACAGGGGGATACTGAAGCTTTCTTT. Amino acid sequence: CASSGQGDTEAFF.

The gene calls are TRBV12-1 and TRBJ1-5. TRBV12-1 represents a pseudogene. The CDR3 has 15 residues. DNA for the CDR3: TGTGCCAGCAGCCCCGAGGCCACCTACAATCAGCCCCAGCATTTT. Its protein is CASSPEATYNQPQHF.

The chain employs TRBV5-1 and TRBJ2-7; the match to TRBD2 covers 9 bases. CDR1 is SGHRS and CDR2 is YFSETQ in the germline V gene. J was trimmed by 4 bases and V by 0 bases; bases with no gene match: 5. The CDR3 length is 15 residues. The CDR3 reads CASSLDGGREYEQYF. The CDR3 nucleotides read TGCGCCAGCAGCTTGGACGGCGGGAGGGAGTACGAGCAGTACTTC.

J is TRBJ1-1 and V is TRBV3-1 (or the pseudogene TRBV3-2); 7 positions agree with TRBD1. This CDR3 contains 15 residues. The germline CDR1 and CDR2 sequences are LGHDT and YNNKEL (reference sequence). V lost 6 bases, J lost 0 bases, and 7 bases stayed unmatched. The CDR3, as DNA: TGTGCCAGCAGTTTTCACAGGGGTATGAACACTGAAGCTTTCTTT. Residues: CASSFHRGMNTEAFF.

The chain carries TRBV5-1 and TRBJ1-1; the match to TRBD1 covers 8 bases. Germline values: CDR1 SGHRS, CDR2 YFSETQ. V was clipped by 4 bases and J by 3 bases; unmatched bases: 5. The CDR3 extends over 14 amino acids. As DNA, the CDR3 is TGCGCCAGCAGCCTAGGGACAGGTGACACTGAAGCTTTCTTT. Translated, it gives CASSLGTGDTEAFF.

V and J are TRBV6-1 and TRBJ1-2, with a possible D match to TRBD1 (5 bases). CDR1 is MNHNS, CDR2 SASEGT, per germline. This CDR3 region has 12 residues. V gave up 6 bases and J gave up 6 bases, with 11 bases separating them. CDR3 sequence (DNA): TGTGCCAGCAGACAAGGGGAGGATGGCTACACCTTC. Amino acids: CASRQGEDGYTF.

The CDR3 region has the DNA TGTGCCAGCAGTGATGGGGCGGGGGTCTCCTACGAGCAGTACTTC. This codes for CASSDGAGVSYEQYF. The chain has TRBV2 and TRBJ2-7; 7 bases align to TRBD2. Per the germline V gene, CDR1 is SNHLY and CDR2 is FYNNEI. The CDR3 has 15 residues. The V gene end was trimmed by 3 bases and the J gene end by 0 bases; junction bases not matched to a gene: 5.

The chain links TRBV4-2 to TRBJ1-1; D is ambiguous. CDR3 length equals 14 residues. Between the trimmed V and J ends, which lost 4 bases and 0 bases, there was a span of 9 bases. The germline V gene encodes CDR1 LGHNA and CDR2 YNFKEQ. This chain's CDR3 is CASSRLDMNTEAFF. CDR3 sequence (DNA): TGTGCCAGCAGCCGCCTCGATATGAACACTGAAGCTTTCTTT.

The chain combines TRBV7-3 with TRBJ2-1; 8 bases are a match to TRBD2. The V gene end was trimmed by 5 bases and the J gene end by 9 bases; junction bases not matched to a gene: 6. This CDR3 region has 13 residues. Per germline, CDR1 SGHTA and CDR2 FQGTGA. CDR3 protein: CASSPNTSGEQFF. The CDR3 nucleotides read TGTGCCAGCAGCCCAAATACTAGCGGTGAGCAGTTCTTC.

As DNA, the CDR3 is TGTGCCAGCAGTCCAACTCGCGGCACCTACGAGCAGTACTTC. This translates into CASSPTRGTYEQYF. The chain joins TRBV28 to TRBJ2-7, with no clear D. Trimming shortened V by 5 bases and J by 2 bases, and 13 bases separated the two germline ends. The CDR3 has 14 residues. CDR1 and CDR2 (germline): MDHEN, SYDVKM. The entire variable domain, with the rest obtained from reference TRBV28 and TRBJ2-7, is as follows: DVKVTQSSRYLVKRTGEKVFLECVQDMDHENMFWYRQDPGLGLRLIYFSYDVKMKEKGDIPEGYSVSREKKERFSLILESASTNQTSMYLCASSPTRGTYEQYFGPGTRLTVT.